This paragraph reports one T cell receptor (beta chain). The antigen remains undetermined. This sample was included in a study of CD8 T cells in ankylosing spondylitis. The study, taken as a whole, reports: There was a TCR beta motif, made of several highly homologous variants, that appeared characteristic of ankylosing spondylitis blood.

Using its own MiXCR run on the 5' RACE reads, TCRdb lists one record per CDR3 protein. Counted here are fewer than 500,000 distinct CDR3 sequences, 20% to 25% occurring once; the ten biggest clones make up about a sixth. The sample taken for sequencing was blood, either unsorted or a sorted T cell fraction (not recorded which). The TCR comes from a male donor with ankylosing spondylitis.

The CDR3 nucleotides read TGTGCCAGCAGCTTCCTGACTGGAGTCGGGGCCAACGTCCTGACTTTC. Its protein is CASSFLTGVGANVLTF. The rearrangement links TRBV11-3 to TRBJ2-6; D uncertain. Per the germline V gene, CDR1 is SGHNT and CDR2 is YENEEA. The CDR3 spans 16 residues. Trimming stripped 3 bases from V and 4 bases from J, with 13 bases between.